This T cell receptor (beta chain) was obtained from a study of beta chain features in type 1 diabetes. The whole isolated RNA underwent reverse transcription, so sequencing captured expressed TCRB transcripts. Profiling relied on immunoSEQ multiplex PCR, and the TCRdb table lists in-frame clones only, not all of them. The sample contains fewer than 900,000 clones, about a sixth of which appear only once. V gave up 5 bases and J gave up 3 bases; unmatched junction bases: 3. This CDR3 is built from 14 residues. CDR1 is ENHRY, CDR2 SYGVKD, per germline. The TCR comes from a woman between 18 and 29 years old in good health. The sample taken for sequencing was naive CD4+ T cells from blood. The chain is built from TRBV10-3 and TRBJ2-7; 11 bases agree with TRBD2. The CDR3 nucleotides are TGTGCCATCAGTACTAGCGGGGGCCGCTACGAGCAGTACTTC. This codes for CAISTSGGRYEQYF.